A selection of T cell receptor beta chains follows, all from one sample in a study of T cells in Graves' hyperthyroidism and ophthalmopathy. One entry per CDR3 protein results from TCRdb running MiXCR on the multiplex PCR reads. The profile shows hundreds of thousands of distinct CDR3 sequences, about 14% of them singletons. Sequenced: blood. The receptors come from a woman younger than 30 with Graves' hyperthyroidism. The CDR3 runs from the conserved cysteine through the conserved F or W. D genes are given only for firm matches. Some rows have no size entry. The others give once, few or many, or a class for an expanded clone.

size | D | J | V | DNA | CDR3
- | TRBD2 | TRBJ2-5 | TRBV6-1 | TGTGCCAGCAGTCCCGGGACTAGCGGACAAGCGACCCAGTACTTC | CASSPGTSGQATQYF
- | TRBD2 | TRBJ2-2 | TRBV6-2/TRBV6-3 | TGTGCCAGCAGTTACCGATACGCGGGAGCGCCCGTCGGGGAGCTGTTTTTT | CASSYRYAGAPVGELFF
many | - | TRBJ2-3 | TRBV7-9 | TGTGCCAGCAGCTTCTGGGGGCAAAATCTCACAGATACGCAGTATTTT | CASSFWGQNLTDTQYF
- | - | TRBJ1-1 | TRBV2 | TGTGCCAGCAGTGTCGAGGGGTTGAACACTGAAGCTTTCTTT | CASSVEGLNTEAFF
many | - | TRBJ1-1 | TRBV27 | TGTGCCAGCAGACCCGGGGGTAAGGGGTTCCCTGAAGCTTTCTTT | CASRPGGKGFPEAFF
- | - | TRBJ2-2 | TRBV30 | TGTGCCTGGGACTCTACCGGGGAGCTGTTTTTT | CAWDSTGELFF
- | - | TRBJ2-2 | TRBV24-1 | TGTGCCACCAGAACAGGGCCAGGCGGGGAGCTGTTTTTT | CATRTGPGGELFF
many | TRBD2 | TRBJ2-3 | TRBV5-1 | TGCGCCAGCAGCTTGGCCCGGACTAGCGGGAGTATCACAGATACGCAGTATTTT | CASSLARTSGSITDTQYF
few | - | TRBJ2-3 | TRBV28 | TGTGCCAGCAGTTTCTCGGGTGAGGGCACAGATACGCAGTATTTT | CASSFSGEGTDTQYF
many | - | TRBJ2-7 | TRBV7-2 | TGTGCCAGCAGCTACCGTCGACAGTCCTACGAGCAGTACTTC | CASSYRRQSYEQYF
many | - | TRBJ1-1 | TRBV29-1 | TGCAGCGTTGATTCAGTAATCGAGGGGACTGAAGCTTTCTTT | CSVDSVIEGTEAFF
few | - | TRBJ1-5 | TRBV19 | TGTGCCAGTAGCCGGAGAGGAGATCATAGCAATCAGCCCCAGCATTTT | CASSRRGDHSNQPQHF
few | TRBD2 | TRBJ2-5 | TRBV6-5 | TGTGCCAGCAGTTACTGGATTAGCGGGAGTGGGGAGACCCAGTACTTC | CASSYWISGSGETQYF
- | TRBD1 | TRBJ1-2 | TRBV7-9 | TGTGCCAGCACCCGAGGGGACAGCAACTATGGCTACACCTTC | CASTRGDSNYGYTF
few | TRBD1 | TRBJ1-2 | TRBV4-1 | TGCGCCAGCAGCCAAGATGCAGGGGGGCCCTATGGCTACACCTTC | CASSQDAGGPYGYTF
- | - | TRBJ2-1 | TRBV12-3/TRBV12-4 | TGTGCCAGCAGTTCCCTGGCCACTCTTGGGCAGTTCTTC | CASSSLATLGQFF
- | TRBD2 | TRBJ2-3 | TRBV29-1 | TGCAGCGTACCCGGACTAGCGGGAGCCCGCGGAGTAACAGATACGCAGTATTTT | CSVPGLAGARGVTDTQYF
- | - | TRBJ2-5 | TRBV7-9 | TGTGCCAGCAGCTTAGCTCGGGGGTCGGAGACCCAGTACTTC | CASSLARGSETQYF
many | - | TRBJ1-1 | TRBV27 | TGTGCCAGCAGTTTTCATGGGGACTGGAACACTGAAGCTTTCTTT | CASSFHGDWNTEAFF
few | - | TRBJ1-5 | TRBV6-5 | TGTGCCAGCAGTTACGGACCTCAGGTCGGCAATCAGCCCCAGCATTTT | CASSYGPQVGNQPQHF
many | TRBD2 | TRBJ2-1 | TRBV2 | TGTGCCATACCCCCCAGACTAGCGGGAGTGGGGGAGCAGTTCTTC | CAIPPRLAGVGEQFF
- | - | TRBJ1-2 | TRBV29-1 | TGCAGCGCGGAGGGGATAGGGAACTGTGGCTACACCTTC | CSAEGIGNCGYTF
many | - | TRBJ1-1 | TRBV28 | TGTGCCAGCAGTCAACAGGCGGGAATGAACACTGAAGCTTTCTTT | CASSQQAGMNTEAFF
- | - | TRBJ1-1 | TRBV19 | TGTGCCAGTAGTATAGAGCGGTGGGCAGGCCCGGACACTGAAGCTTTCTTT | CASSIERWAGPDTEAFF
- | - | TRBJ2-5 | TRBV6-1 | TGTGCCAGCGCTCAAGGAGGATGGGAGACCCAGTACTTC | CASAQGGWETQYF
many | TRBD1 | TRBJ2-7 | TRBV6-2/TRBV6-3 | TGTGCCAGCAGGCCGACAGGGGATTTCTACGAGCAGTACTTC | CASRPTGDFYEQYF
few | - | TRBJ2-7 | TRBV7-3 | TGTGCCAACAGGTTAGCCCCGGGGACCTACGAGCAGTACTTC | CANRLAPGTYEQYF
- | TRBD1 | TRBJ2-7 | TRBV12-3/TRBV12-4 | TGTGCCAGCAGTTTTTCAGGGGGCGCAGGGTTTGAGCAGTACTTC | CASSFSGGAGFEQYF
- | TRBD1 | TRBJ1-5 | TRBV19 | TGTGCCAGCCGGGACAGAGACCTTCTGGGTCAGCCCCAGCATTTT | CASRDRDLLGQPQHF
many | - | TRBJ1-2 | TRBV28 | TGTGCCAGCAGTCCGACGCCCCTGACAGCTAACTATGGCTACACCTTC | CASSPTPLTANYGYTF
- | - | TRBJ1-5 | TRBV18 | TGTGCCAGCTCACCTTCCACAGGGTACGATCAGCCCCAGCATTTT | CASSPSTGYDQPQHF
many | TRBD2 | TRBJ2-1 | TRBV28 | TGTGCCAGCAGAGGACTAGCGGTCTTCTCCTACAATGAGCAGTTCTTC | CASRGLAVFSYNEQFF
many | - | TRBJ2-5 | TRBV6-2/TRBV6-3 | TGTGCCAGCAGTTACGGAAAGGGCCGGCAAATGGAAGAGACCCAGTACTTC | CASSYGKGRQMEETQYF
many | - | TRBJ2-5 | TRBV11-2 | TGTGCCAGCAGCTTAGCTCGGGCCCTGGCCTTTGAGACCCAGTACTTC | CASSLARALAFETQYF
many | - | TRBJ1-2 | TRBV6-7 | TGTGCCAGCAGTTACGTGACCCACTATGGCTACACCTTC | CASSYVTHYGYTF
many | TRBD1 | TRBJ1-1 | TRBV27 | TGTGCCAGCAGCCGGGGACAGGTACTTGGGAACACTGAAGCTTTCTTT | CASSRGQVLGNTEAFF
many | TRBD2 | TRBJ2-7 | TRBV20-1 | TGCAGTGCCTCCGGGAGGAGTAACGAGCAGTACTTC | CSASGRSNEQYF
- | - | TRBJ1-5 | TRBV7-2 | TGTGCCAGCAGCTCGGACAGTTTCAATCAGCCCCAGCATTTT | CASSSDSFNQPQHF
- | - | TRBJ2-2 | TRBV29-1 | TGCAGCGTTGAACCAGCAGACACCGGGGAGCTGTTTTTT | CSVEPADTGELFF
many | - | TRBJ2-2 | TRBV11-3 | TGTGCCAGCAGCTCGTGGGCCGGGGAGCTGTTTTTT | CASSSWAGELFF
- | TRBD2 | TRBJ2-2 | TRBV28 | TGTGCCAGCAGCGCTAGCGGGAGCTCTGGCGGGGAGCTGTTTTTT | CASSASGSSGGELFF
few | - | TRBJ1-1 | TRBV7-2 | TGTGCCAGCAGCTCCAGGGCTTCGAGGTCTGAAGCTTTCTTT | CASSSRASRSEAFF
many | - | TRBJ1-4 | TRBV30 | TGTGCCTGGAGAGGGCAGGGATATGAAAAACTGTTTTTT | CAWRGQGYEKLFF
few | - | TRBJ2-3 | TRBV28 | TGTGCCAGCAGTTTATTGGCCAGGGGAGTTACGCAGTATTTT | CASSLLARGVTQYF
- | TRBD1 | TRBJ2-7 | TRBV29-1 | TGCAGCGTTGAAGTGTTTGCAGGGGGCTTCGAGCAGTACTTC | CSVEVFAGGFEQYF